These 5 T cell receptor beta chains were all obtained from the same sample, sequenced in a study of beta chain features in type 1 diabetes. The study, taken as a whole, reports: A moderate, significant TCRB CDR3 shortening appeared in type 1 diabetes across four CD4+ subsets.

The antigens these receptors bind are not known. Investigators reverse transcribed all isolated RNA, so they sequenced expressed TCRB transcripts. Here immunoSEQ multiplex PCR was the method, and the copy in TCRdb shows in-frame clones only, minus some. The sample yields around 150,000 clones, around 63% seen once. The sequencing sample was made of naive CD4+ T cells from blood. These TCRs come from a man aged 25 to 40 with type 1 diabetes.

The CDR3 protein is CASSSGSSGNTIYF. The CDR3 DNA is TGTGCCAGCAGCTCTGGGTCCTCTGGAAACACCATATATTTT. The chain couples TRBV7-9 to TRBJ1-3; D gene uncertain. The CDR3 is made up of 14 amino acids. V lost 4 bases, J lost 0 bases, and 7 bases lay in between. CDR1 SEHNR and CDR2 FQNEAQ come from the germline V gene (reference sequence).

This clone was seen just once. The V call is TRBV28, the J call TRBJ2-7; D remains ambiguous. Trimming left V 6 bases short and J 3 bases short, with 6 bases between. Germline V gives CDR1 MDHEN, CDR2 SYDVKM. CDR3 length: 11 amino acids. The CDR3 DNA follows: TGTGCCAGCAGCGTGCGCTACGAGCAGTACTTC. It encodes CASSVRYEQYF.

The J gene is TRBJ1-1, the V gene TRBV6-6; D uncertain. Germline V CDR1 and CDR2: MNHNY, SVGAGI (reference sequence). The CDR3 spans 11 residues. Trimming took 5 bases from V and 7 from J, leaving 8 bases between them. The chain's CDR3 is CASSGRYEAFF. CDR3 coding DNA: TGTGCCAGCAGTGGACGGTATGAAGCTTTCTTT.

This chain uses TRBV5-1 with TRBJ2-3; no firm D call. V dropped 4 bases and J dropped 1 base, with 7 bases sitting between them. CDR1 and CDR2 from the germline V gene are SGHRS and YFSETQ. The CDR3 covers 13 residues. The CDR3 DNA follows: TGCGCCAGCAGCAACCGCGGCACAGATACGCAGTATTTT. Its protein is CASSNRGTDTQYF. The variable domain in full, with the rest retrieved from reference TRBV5-1 and TRBJ2-3, is KAGVTQTPRYLIKTRGQQVTLSCSPISGHRSVSWYQQTPGQGLQFLFEYFSETQRNKGNFPGRFSGRQFSNSRSEMNVSTLELGDSALYLCASSNRGTDTQYFGPGTRLTVL.

The chain has TRBV7-2 and TRBJ2-7; TRBD2 is a possible D gene (6 bases). Germline V gene lookup returns CDR1 SGHTA and CDR2 FQGNSA. V was pared by 1 base and J by 2 bases, with 15 bases between. The CDR3 contains 16 residues. This CDR3 reads CASSLDGGTGTYEQYF. The DNA of the CDR3 is TGTGCCAGCAGCTTAGATGGCGGGACGGGAACCTACGAGCAGTACTTC. The full variable domain, completed using reference TRBV7-2 and TRBJ2-7, is GAGVSQSPSNKVTEKGKDVELRCDPISGHTALYWYRQSLGQGLEFLIYFQGNSAPDKSGLPSDRFSAERTGGSVSTLTIQRTQQEDSAVYLCASSLDGGTGTYEQYFGPGTRLTVT.